These 21 T cell receptor beta chains share one sample of origin, sequenced in a study of sequential checkpoint blockade in melanoma. Produced via immunoSEQ multiplex PCR; TCRdb's table is partial and in-frame only. The table records about 3,500 clones, about 18% of them present only once. Treatment specified: randomized to nivolumab then ipilimumab (arm A) or the reverse (arm B). The material was tumor tissue (inferred from file names), obtained from a patient given nivolumab and ipilimumab in sequence. These receptors were collected from a human donor with melanoma.

The rearrangement uses TRBV19 and TRBJ2-3; 8 bases align to TRBD2. V trimming: 5 bases; J trimming: 2 bases; junction bases outside the gene matches: 6. Germline values: CDR1 LNHDA, CDR2 SQIVND (reference sequence). This CDR3 region has 15 residues. The CDR3 here is CASSWLAGPTDTQYF. The CDR3 nucleotides are TGTGCCAGTAGTTGGTTAGCGGGGCCCACAGATACGCAGTATTTT. Complete variable domain (other parts from reference TRBV19 and TRBJ2-3): DGGITQSPKYLFRKEGQNVTLSCEQNLNHDAMYWYRQDPGQGLRLIYYSQIVNDFQKGDIAEGYSVSREKKESFPLTVTSAQKNPTAFYLCASSWLAGPTDTQYFGPGTRLTVL.

This clone has a handful of counts. J is TRBJ2-5 and V is TRBV28, with 9 bases aligning to TRBD1. Germline values: CDR1 MDHEN, CDR2 SYDVKM. The CDR3 sequence is 15 residues long. Trimming at V came to 5 bases and at J to 5 bases, leaving 9 bases not matched to a gene. The CDR3: CASSIPGQGWETQYF. The DNA for the CDR3 is TGTGCCAGCAGTATTCCGGGACAGGGTTGGGAGACCCAGTACTTC.

The rearrangement uses TRBV29-1 and TRBJ2-1, with 9 bases aligning to TRBD2. The CDR3 length is 15 residues. The V gene end was trimmed by 1 base and the J gene end by 10 bases; junction bases not matched to a gene: 11. Looked up from germline, CDR1 is SQVTM and CDR2 is ANQGSEA. The CDR3 protein is CSVEVASGNSGEQFF. CDR3 DNA sequence: TGCAGCGTTGAAGTGGCTAGCGGGAATTCAGGAGAGCAGTTCTTC.

The chain carries TRBV29-1 and TRBJ2-2; TRBD1 might be the D (6 bases). Trimming left V 2 bases short and J 2 bases short, with 9 bases between. The CDR3 is 14 residues long. The germline V gene encodes CDR1 SQVTM and CDR2 ANQGSEA. DNA of the CDR3: TGCAGCGTTGAAAAGGGGGTAAACACCGGGGAGCTGTTTTTT. It specifies CSVEKGVNTGELFF.

The V call is TRBV11-3, the J call TRBJ1-5, with D unclear. CDR3 length equals 15 residues. Germline assignment: CDR1 SGHNT and CDR2 YENEEA. The ends were cut back, 4 bases at V and 6 bases at J, with 16 bases in the middle. CDR3 bases: TGTGCCAGCAGCTCACGGAGTCTTTTCGGTCAGCCCCAGCATTTT. It codes for CASSSRSLFGQPQHF.

The chain is built from TRBV6-8 and TRBJ2-1; D uncertain. Trimming stripped 5 bases from V and 3 bases from J, with 5 bases between. The CDR3 loop spans 12 amino acids. Looked up from germline, CDR1 is MNHGY and CDR2 is SAAAGT. The CDR3 region has the DNA TGTGCCAGCAGTCCGAACTACAATGAGCAGTTCTTC. Amino acids: CASSPNYNEQFF.

The V call is TRBV15, the J call TRBJ2-1, with 12 bases that match TRBD2. This CDR3 is 16 amino acids long. The germline CDR1 and CDR2 sequences are LNHNV and YYDKDF (reference sequence). J lost 4 bases, V lost 0 bases, and 1 base had no gene match. The CDR3 DNA reads as TGTGCCACCAGCAGAGATACTAGCGGGGGGTACAATGAGCAGTTCTTC. It translates to CATSRDTSGGYNEQFF.

This clone appeared many times. The chain carries TRBV11-3 and TRBJ2-3; D perhaps matches TRBD2 (6 bases). CDR1 is SGHNT and CDR2 is YENEEA in the germline V gene. The CDR3 runs 17 residues. Trimming left V 3 bases short and J 1 base short, with 17 bases between. The CDR3 is CASSLRLASDRTDTQYF. The CDR3 nucleotides read TGTGCCAGCAGCTTGAGGCTAGCGTCGGACCGCACAGATACGCAGTATTTT. The full variable domain, in which reference TRBV11-3 and TRBJ2-3 provide the parts outside the CDR3, is EAGVVQSPRYKIIEKKQPVAFWCNPISGHNTLYWYLQNLGQGPELLIRYENEEAVDDSQLPKDRFSAERLKGVDSTLKIQPAELGDSAVYLCASSLRLASDRTDTQYFGPGTRLTVL.

This clone was picked up a small number of times. V and J are TRBV6-8 and TRBJ2-2; a weak D match, TRBD2 (6 bases). V was trimmed by 11 bases and J by 2 bases, leaving 18 bases between them. Germline-derived CDR1 and CDR2 are MNHGY and SAAAGT. CDR3 size: 15 residues. CDR3 in amino acids: CAAKPGRSNTGELFF. The CDR3 region has the DNA TGTGCCGCCAAACCGGGGAGGAGTAACACCGGGGAGCTGTTTTTT.

The chain combines TRBV4-1 with TRBJ1-4, with 11 bases identical to TRBD1. V dropped 3 bases and J dropped 8; count of bases not matched to a gene: 14. CDR1 and CDR2 (germline): MGHRA, YSYEKL. The CDR3 length is 18 residues. CDR3 sequence reads: CASSQMGTGGPRGEKLFF. For the CDR3, the DNA is TGCGCCAGCAGCCAGATGGGGACAGGGGGACCAAGGGGAGAAAAACTGTTTTTT.

This rearrangement joins TRBV10-3 to TRBJ2-1; 9 nucleotides line up with TRBD1. Germline V gene lookup returns CDR1 ENHRY and CDR2 SYGVKD. Trimming removed 2 bases from V and 5 bases from J; junction bases left unmatched: 1. The CDR3 consists of 14 residues. CDR3 loop: CAISETGGHNEQFF. The CDR3 DNA follows: TGTGCCATCAGTGAGACAGGGGGCCACAATGAGCAGTTCTTC.

This clone has ten or more counts. Its ends do not fully match the called genes, so a read error is possible. The J gene is TRBJ2-7, the V gene TRBV6-8; 9 nucleotides align to TRBD2. This CDR3 has 14 residues. Germline V gene data show CDR1 as MNHGY and CDR2 as SAAAGT. DNA of the CDR3: TGTGCCATCAGTGTTTTAGCGGGAGAGTCCGAGCAGTACTTC. As protein: CAISVLAGESEQYF.

The chain carries TRBV6-8 and TRBJ1-1; tentatively, D is TRBD1 (5 bases). Trimming stripped 10 bases from V and 0 bases from J, with 15 bases between. CDR3 length: 14 amino acids. CDR1 and CDR2 from the germline V gene are MNHGY and SAAAGT. In nucleotides, the CDR3 is TGTGCCACGCGACAGCGACCCATGAACACTGAAGCTTTCTTT. Protein product: CATRQRPMNTEAFF.

The CDR3 DNA follows: TGCGCCAGCAGCCAAACCGGACTAGCGAGTGATGAGCAGTTCTTC. Translating gives CASSQTGLASDEQFF. The chain joins TRBV4-1 to TRBJ2-1, with 9 bases matching TRBD2. Looked up from germline, CDR1 is MGHRA and CDR2 is YSYEKL. The CDR3 totals 15 residues. The junction had 7 bases not matched to a gene; V was cut back by 2 bases and J by 8 bases.

The sample holds many counts of this clone. The chain is built from TRBV11-3 and TRBJ2-5, with 10 bases identical to TRBD2. V was clipped by 5 bases and J by 5 bases; unmatched bases: 14. Per germline, CDR1 SGHNT and CDR2 YENEEA. The CDR3 covers 17 residues. The CDR3 DNA sequence: TGTGCCAGCAGCATTGAGGGGACTAGCGCCAGATGGGAGACCCAGTACTTC. Translation gives CASSIEGTSARWETQYF.

This clone is medium-sized by share. V is TRBV6-8 and J is TRBJ1-1; TRBD1 matches at 8 bases. This CDR3 spans 12 amino acids. J gave up 7 bases and V 10 bases, and 8 bases lay outside the gene matches. CDR1 is MNHGY, CDR2 SAAAGT, per germline. The CDR3 bases are TGTGCCATCAATACCGGGACAGGTGAAGCTTTCTTT. Translated, it gives CAINTGTGEAFF.

This clone is labeled as medium-sized. This chain connects TRBV5-1 to TRBJ1-1; 7 bases line up with TRBD1. Trimming took 0 bases from V and 3 from J; bases not matched to a gene: 2. Germline V CDR1 and CDR2: SGHRS, YFSETQ. This CDR3 is 14 amino acids long. The CDR3 reads CASSLGQGYTEAFF. As DNA, the CDR3 is TGCGCCAGCAGCTTGGGACAGGGTTACACTGAAGCTTTCTTT.

This clone was counted between two and nine times. V usage is TRBV6-8 and J usage is TRBJ2-3; 13 bases are a match to TRBD2. CDR3 length: 18 residues. CDR1 is MNHGY, CDR2 SAAAGT, per germline. Trimming took 4 bases from V and 1 from J; bases not matched to a gene: 8. CDR3 region: CASSWPRGLAGRTDTQYF. The CDR3 DNA follows: TGTGCCAGCAGTTGGCCGAGGGGACTAGCGGGGCGCACAGATACGCAGTATTTT.

This clone qualifies as medium-sized. J is TRBJ1-6 and V is TRBV30, with D possibly matching TRBD1 (6 bases). CDR1 GTSNPN and CDR2 SVGIG come from the germline V gene (reference sequence). This CDR3 region has 14 residues. V gave up 2 bases and J gave up 5 bases, with 10 bases separating them. Written as DNA, the CDR3 is TGTGCCTGGAGTCGGGGGGCGGATAATTCACCCCTCCACTTT. Protein: CAWSRGADNSPLHF. Using reference TRBV30 and TRBJ1-6 for the parts outside the CDR3, the full variable domain is SQTIHQWPATLVQPVGSPLSLECTVEGTSNPNLYWYRQAAGRGLQLLFYSVGIGQISSEVPQNLSASRPQDRQFILSSKKLLLSDSGFYLCAWSRGADNSPLHFGNGTRLTVT.

There are a few counts of this clone. The chain uses TRBV6-8 and TRBJ2-3; D not certain. The germline gives CDR1 MNHGY, CDR2 SAAAGT. V gave up 1 base and J gave up 0 bases, with 14 bases separating them. The CDR3 runs to 17 residues. The DNA for the CDR3 is TGTGCCAGCAGTTACTGGCCTGGCAGCACTAGCACAGATACGCAGTATTTT. It is translated as CASSYWPGSTSTDTQYF.

The chain is built from TRBV6-8 and TRBJ2-7; 7 bases are a match to TRBD1. Germline CDR1 and CDR2: MNHGY and SAAAGT. V gave up 4 bases and J gave up 5 bases; unmatched junction bases: 11. This CDR3 is 15 amino acids long. CDR3 sequence reads: CASSFPQGTSHEQYF. The CDR3 region has the DNA TGTGCCAGCAGTTTCCCACAGGGGACAAGCCACGAGCAGTACTTC.